Given below is one TCR beta chain in context. Its antigen is not identified. The data stem from a study of T cell responses to AZD1222 COVID-19 vaccine. Findings and caveats of the study: Recipients of two AZD1222 doses showed rising Spike-specific TCR breadth and depth. Just a handful of people given AZD1222 tested seropositive at baseline. Spike-spanning, vaccine-associated CD4 TCRs were dominant at 160-218 and 743-854.

Only in-frame clones appear in the TCRdb table, and some are missing; sequencing was by immunoSEQ multiplex PCR. Seen here are nearly 200,000 clones, over 85% observed once, and the top ten hold roughly 1%. Trimming removed 1 base from V and 8 bases from J; junction bases left unmatched: 9. Germline CDR1 reads SSHAT; CDR2 reads FNYEAQ (reference sequence). CDR3 length equals 17 residues. V usage is TRBV7-7 and J usage is TRBJ2-1; TRBD2 matches at 12 bases. The specimen comprised peripheral blood, sampled 28 days after the second AZD1222 dose. The receptor's source is an adult who received the AZD1222 COVID-19 vaccine. The CDR3 loop reads CASSLGGASGGADEQFF. The CDR3 nucleotides read TGTGCCAGCAGCTTAGGAGGGGCTAGCGGGGGGGCTGATGAGCAGTTCTTC. Filled out from reference TRBV7-7 and TRBJ2-1, the complete variable domain reads GAGVSQSPRYKVTKRGQDVTLRCDPISSHATLYWYQQALGQGPEFLTYFNYEAQPDKSGLPSDRFSAERPEGSISTLTIQRTEQRDSAMYRCASSLGGASGGADEQFFGPGTRLTVL.